The 10 T cell receptor beta chains presented below share a single source sample, sequenced in a study of shared clonotypes between healthy human individuals. This table comes from immunoSEQ multiplex PCR, and its TCRdb copy is limited to in-frame clones, with some not included. This sample yields around 1.9 million clones, of which just over 90% are seen a single time; 1.5% to 2% belongs to the top ten. The naive CD8 subset, CD45RO-negative cells positively selected for CCR7, excluded terminally differentiated effector memory CD45RA+ cells. The material sequenced was naive CD8+ T cells from PBMCs. These receptors originate from a young man in good health. Some clones in this sample may be carry-over from other donors' samples.

V is TRBV7-9 and J is TRBJ2-1; TRBD1 agrees at 9 bases. Trimming at V came to 1 base and at J to 4 bases, leaving 8 bases not matched to a gene. The V gene's germline CDR1 is SEHNR and CDR2 FQNEAQ (reference sequence). This CDR3 has 17 residues. For the CDR3, the DNA is TGTGCCAGCAGCTTAGTTGGGACAGGGCGAACGTACAATGAGCAGTTCTTC. Amino acids: CASSLVGTGRTYNEQFF.

The rearrangement joins TRBV6-4 to TRBJ1-4; D is uncertain. Germline V gene lookup returns CDR1 MRHNA and CDR2 SNTAGT. The CDR3 is 16 amino acids. Deletions cut 0 bases from V and 6 bases from J, with 14 bases between. The CDR3 coding sequence is TGTGCCAGCAGTGACTCGCAACGAGAAGATTATGAAAAACTGTTTTTT. Amino acid sequence: CASSDSQREDYEKLFF.

The chain links TRBV5-6 to TRBJ2-4; D may match TRBD1 or TRBD2 (5 bases each). V was pared by 3 bases and J by 10 bases, with 20 bases between. This CDR3 comprises 15 residues. Germline CDR1 SGHDT, CDR2 YYEEEE. The CDR3 loop is CASSYGPEGPGIQYF. The DNA for the CDR3 is TGTGCCAGCAGCTACGGGCCAGAGGGACCGGGGATTCAGTACTTC. The full variable domain, with the rest looked up from reference TRBV5-6 and TRBJ2-4, is DAGVTQSPTHLIKTRGQQVTLRCSPKSGHDTVSWYQQALGQGPQFIFQYYEEEERQRGNFPDRFSGHQFPNYSSELNVNALLLGDSALYLCASSYGPEGPGIQYFGAGTRLSVL.

The chain carries TRBV29-1 and TRBJ1-2; a weak D match, TRBD1 (5 bases). The CDR3 extends over 17 amino acids. V was cut by 8 bases and J by 0 bases, with 25 bases left in between. Germline CDR1 reads SQVTM; CDR2 reads ANQGSEA. CDR3 DNA sequence: TGCAGCATTATGACAGCCTGGCCGCCGCAAGCTAACTATGGCTACACCTTC. This encodes CSIMTAWPPQANYGYTF.

This rearrangement joins TRBV4-1 to TRBJ1-4, with a weak D call TRBD1 (5 bases). Germline CDR1 MGHRA, CDR2 YSYEKL. Trimming stripped 5 bases from V and 7 bases from J, with 14 bases between. This CDR3 is 14 amino acids long. CDR3 in amino acids: CASSGRGGGEKLFF. DNA of the CDR3: TGCGCCAGCAGCGGGCGCGGGGGGGGTGAAAAACTGTTTTTT.

This clone was detected a few times. The chain recombines TRBV25-1 with TRBJ1-1; TRBD1 agrees at 7 bases. Germline V lookup: CDR1 MGHDK, CDR2 SYGVNS. The junction had 8 bases not matched to a gene; V was cut back by 3 bases and J by 7 bases. CDR3 length: 14 amino acids. The DNA of the CDR3 is TGTGCCAGCAGTGAGCTTCGACAGGGTGGTGAAGCTTTCTTT. Translated, it gives CASSELRQGGEAFF.

On this clone itself: Other nucleotide sequences in the sample specify the same CDR3. The V call is TRBV9, the J call TRBJ2-7; no clear D gene. V was cut by 2 bases and J by 0 bases, with 6 bases left in between. In germline, CDR1 is SGDLS, CDR2 YYNGEE. The CDR3 is 13 amino acids. This CDR3 is CASSVTSSYEQYF. Written as DNA, the CDR3 is TGTGCCAGCAGCGTCACGTCCTCCTACGAGCAGTACTTC.

V usage is TRBV7-9 and J usage is TRBJ2-1; D is undetermined. CDR1 is SEHNR, CDR2 FQNEAQ, per germline (reference sequence). There are 12 residues in the CDR3. V lost 5 bases to trimming and J lost 5 bases, with 7 bases between them. CDR3 protein: CASSLQNNEQFF. DNA for the CDR3: TGTGCCAGCAGCCTACAGAACAATGAGCAGTTCTTC.

As regards this clone: Compared with germline, one end of the junction differs, possibly owing to a read error. The rearrangement uses TRBV27 and TRBJ2-7; tentatively, D is TRBD1 (6 bases). This CDR3 has 10 amino acids. Germline V gives CDR1 MNHEY, CDR2 SMNVEV (reference sequence). CDR3 DNA sequence: TGTGCCAGCGGCAGGGGTCTCCTGCACTTC. The encoded protein is CASGRGLLHF.

The chain employs TRBV11-2 and TRBJ2-7, with no clear D. Germline CDR1 reads SGHAT; CDR2 reads FQNNGV. V lost 1 base and J 0 bases, leaving 10 bases between the germline ends. This CDR3 has 15 amino acids. The CDR3 here is CASSLGTDYSYEQYF. The CDR3 DNA follows: TGTGCCAGCAGCTTAGGAACAGATTACTCCTACGAGCAGTACTTC.